The clone carrying this T cell receptor (beta chain) showed up just once. The target antigen is unknown. The sample comes from a study of T cell responses to AZD1222 COVID-19 vaccine. Overall study results and limits: Among spike-specific TCRs, nearly half reportedly target unmutated variant regions. Spike-wide vaccine-associated CD4 TCRs dominated at 160-218 and 743-854. Spike-specific TCR breadth and depth were elevated following two AZD1222 doses. Sampled repertoires all dated from after the peak T cell response.

Sequenced by immunoSEQ multiplex PCR; TCRdb stores in-frame clones only, minus some. The sample holds 110,000 or so clones, 70% to 90% seen once. The CDR3 contains 15 residues. Trimming took 4 bases from V and 2 from J; bases not matched to a gene: 6. Looked up from germline, CDR1 is ENHRY and CDR2 is SYGVKD. The sample was peripheral blood, taken 28 days after the second AZD1222 dose. The V call is TRBV10-3, the J call TRBJ2-7; TRBD1 aligns across 9 bases. This receptor was taken from an adult who received the AZD1222 COVID-19 vaccine. The CDR3 sequence is CAISAHRDRAYEQYF. The CDR3 DNA is TGTGCCATCAGTGCCCACCGGGACAGGGCCTACGAGCAGTACTTC.